The 17 T cell receptor beta chains below were found in one sample sequenced in a study of early T cells in non-severe SARS-CoV-2 infection. TCRdb re-called the 5' RACE reads with MiXCR, one entry per CDR3 protein. The sample lists some 77,000 distinct CDR3 sequences, roughly 4.7% occurring once. Sequences were derived from whole blood, sampled at baseline. The source of these receptors is an adult who was a healthcare worker with PCR-confirmed SARS-CoV-2 infection or an uninfected control (not recorded which).

V and J are TRBV6-6 and TRBJ2-5; a weak D match, TRBD1 (5 bases). V lost 6 bases and J 5 bases, leaving 13 bases between the germline ends. The CDR3 spans 13 residues. CDR1 MNHNY and CDR2 SVGAGI come from the germline V gene (reference sequence). CDR3 coding DNA: TGTGCCAGCAGCGCCAGGGTTGGCGAGACCCAGTACTTC. Its protein product is CASSARVGETQYF.

This clonotype was observed at least ten times. The J gene is TRBJ2-7, the V gene TRBV5-1, with 9 positions matching TRBD1. In germline, CDR1 is SGHRS, CDR2 YFSETQ. With V trimmed by 1 base and J by 4 bases, 6 bases remained unmatched. This CDR3 region has 15 residues. The CDR3 DNA sequence: TGCGCCAGCAGCTTGCGGGACAGGGAGCGATACGAGCAGTACTTC. Amino acid sequence: CASSLRDRERYEQYF.

This clonotype was observed many times. The chain is built from TRBV19 and TRBJ2-5; TRBD2 agrees at 9 bases. Germline V lookup: CDR1 LNHDA, CDR2 SQIVND (reference sequence). The CDR3 is made up of 17 amino acids. Trimming cost V 4 bases and J 2 bases; bases outside gene matches: 11. The chain's CDR3 is CASSTASRGRGQETQYF. CDR3 DNA: TGTGCCAGTAGTACCGCCTCTCGCGGGAGGGGGCAAGAGACCCAGTACTTC.

This clonotype was detected only a few times. In DNA form, the CDR3 reads TGTGCCAGCAGTTTAGGGGCAGGAGATTCTAGCACAGATACGCAGTATTTT. Translating gives CASSLGAGDSSTDTQYF. The rearrangement uses TRBV27 and TRBJ2-3; a possible D gene is TRBD1 (5 bases). V lost 2 bases and J 0 bases, leaving 15 bases between the germline ends. Germline CDR1 reads MNHEY; CDR2 reads SMNVEV (reference sequence). CDR3 length: 17 residues.

This clonotype was seen at least ten times. The rearrangement links TRBV20-1 to TRBJ1-5; D is undetermined. Germline CDR1 reads DFQATT; CDR2 reads SNEGSKA (reference sequence). Trimming shortened V by 2 bases and J by 0 bases, and 8 bases separated the two germline ends. The CDR3 is 14 amino acids. CDR3 sequence (DNA): TGCAGTGCTAGATCCGGGTATAGCAATCAGCCCCAGCATTTT. Its translation is CSARSGYSNQPQHF.

The J gene is TRBJ1-1, the V gene TRBV4-1, with a weak D call TRBD1 (5 bases). The ends were cut back, 1 base at V and 0 bases at J, with 6 bases in the middle. The CDR3 loop spans 14 amino acids. Germline-derived CDR1 and CDR2 are MGHRA and YSYEKL. CDR3 in DNA: TGCGCCAGCAGCCAAGGGGGCCTGAACACTGAAGCTTTCTTT. Translating gives CASSQGGLNTEAFF.

This clonotype was observed a few times. The rearrangement uses TRBV5-1 and TRBJ2-5, with D perhaps matching TRBD1 (6 bases). V dropped 4 bases and J dropped 1 base, with 11 bases sitting between them. This CDR3 is built from 14 residues. Germline CDR1 SGHRS, CDR2 YFSETQ. CDR3 sequence reads: CASSLDRPQETQYF. Here the CDR3 DNA reads TGCGCCAGCAGCCTGGACAGACCCCAAGAGACCCAGTACTTC. Using reference TRBV5-1 and TRBJ2-5 for the parts outside the CDR3, the full variable domain is KAGVTQTPRYLIKTRGQQVTLSCSPISGHRSVSWYQQTPGQGLQFLFEYFSETQRNKGNFPGRFSGRQFSNSRSEMNVSTLELGDSALYLCASSLDRPQETQYFGPGTRLLVL.

A note on this clonotype: A much larger clone differs by one base, so this may be a read error. The CDR3 ends on some other residue instead of the conserved phenylalanine or tryptophan, so this is likely a read error. The rearrangement links TRBV30 to TRBJ2-5; D is undetermined. The CDR3 contains 13 residues. Germline lookup yields CDR1 GTSNPN and CDR2 SVGIG (reference sequence). V lost 3 bases and J 5 bases, leaving 13 bases between the germline ends. CDR3 residues: CAWSRRNRETQYL. In DNA form, the CDR3 reads TGTGCCTGGAGCAGGCGGAATCGGGAGACCCAGTACCTC.

This clonotype was seen at least ten times. The chain employs TRBV4-1 and TRBJ1-5, with 8 bases matching TRBD1. CDR1 is MGHRA and CDR2 is YSYEKL in the germline V gene. The CDR3 runs to 16 residues. J gave up 7 bases and V 5 bases, and 13 bases lay outside the gene matches. CDR3: CASSSQAGGRRQPQHF. In nucleotides, the CDR3 is TGCGCCAGCAGCTCCCAAGCAGGGGGCCGGCGACAGCCCCAGCATTTT.

In this sample, this clonotype turned up many times. J is TRBJ1-5 and V is TRBV5-1; D is undetermined. Germline CDR1 reads SGHRS; CDR2 reads YFSETQ. The V end lost 0 bases, the J end lost 6 bases, and 7 bases lay between the germline ends. The CDR3 consists of 13 residues. The CDR3 coding sequence is TGCGCCAGCAGCTTGGACCCCAGTCAGCCCCAGCATTTT. This codes for CASSLDPSQPQHF.

In its sample, this clonotype was seen a few times. This chain joins TRBV2 and TRBJ2-1; D call uncertain. V gave up 6 bases and J gave up 8 bases, with 11 bases separating them. This CDR3 is built from 12 residues. Germline V gene lookup returns CDR1 SNHLY and CDR2 FYNNEI. The CDR3 nucleotides are TGTGCCAGCAGGGGTACTGACTATGAGCAGTTCTTC. Protein sequence: CASRGTDYEQFF.

This clonotype occurred a few times. This rearrangement joins TRBV7-7 to TRBJ2-7, with D perhaps TRBD1 or TRBD2 (6 bases each). Germline lookup yields CDR1 SSHAT and CDR2 FNYEAQ (reference sequence). CDR3 length: 13 residues. V was shortened by 5 bases and J by 5 bases, with 13 bases between the two germline ends. CDR3 residues: CASSPRGPNEQYF. The CDR3 DNA follows: TGTGCCAGCAGCCCCCGGGGGCCTAACGAGCAGTACTTC. Full variable domain (rest looked up from reference TRBV7-7 and TRBJ2-7): GAGVSQSPRYKVTKRGQDVTLRCDPISSHATLYWYQQALGQGPEFLTYFNYEAQPDKSGLPSDRFSAERPEGSISTLTIQRTEQRDSAMYRCASSPRGPNEQYFGPGTRLTVT.

The V gene is TRBV2, the J gene TRBJ1-2; 7 positions agree with TRBD1. Trimming at V came to 3 bases and at J to 7 bases, leaving 5 bases not matched to a gene. The CDR3 length is 13 residues. Germline values: CDR1 SNHLY, CDR2 FYNNEI. CDR3 bases: TGTGCCAGCAGTGAGCAGGGGGGCCTTGGCTACACCTTC. It yields the protein CASSEQGGLGYTF.

This clonotype has only a few counts. The chain employs TRBV5-6 and TRBJ1-1; D is unclear. The CDR3 is 14 residues long. Per germline, CDR1 SGHDT and CDR2 YYEEEE. The V end lost 1 base, the J end lost 1 base, and 8 bases lay between the germline ends. The CDR3 protein is CASSLNSRNTEAFF. The CDR3 DNA sequence: TGTGCCAGCAGCTTGAACTCTCGGAACACTGAAGCTTTCTTT.

This clonotype came up a few times. The chain employs TRBV19 and TRBJ2-4, with a possible D match to TRBD2 (6 bases). V lost 10 bases to trimming and J lost 2 bases, with 15 bases between them. Germline loops: CDR1 LNHDA, CDR2 SQIVND (reference sequence). This CDR3 has 14 residues. Written as DNA, the CDR3 is TGTGCCACCCTCGGGGGAAGAACCAAAAACATTCAGTACTTC. It translates to CATLGGRTKNIQYF.

The sample holds many counts of this clonotype. This chain uses TRBV29-1 with TRBJ1-2; the D is unclear. CDR3 length: 18 amino acids. Trimming stripped 2 bases from V and 3 bases from J, with 25 bases between. Germline CDR1 reads SQVTM; CDR2 reads ANQGSEA. CDR3 sequence (DNA): TGCAGCGTTGAAATTGGCGGCACTCTGCGGGGAGCGGACTATGGCTACACCTTC. This translates into CSVEIGGTLRGADYGYTF.

The table lists this clonotype with many counts. DNA for the CDR3: TGTGCCAGCAGCTTAGAACCAGCGGCCTACGAGCAGTACTTC. Translation: CASSLEPAAYEQYF. The rearrangement uses TRBV7-3 and TRBJ2-7; possible D gene TRBD2, 5 bases. This CDR3 comprises 14 residues. V lost 2 bases and J lost 2, with 10 bases in between. In germline, CDR1 is SGHTA, CDR2 FQGTGA.